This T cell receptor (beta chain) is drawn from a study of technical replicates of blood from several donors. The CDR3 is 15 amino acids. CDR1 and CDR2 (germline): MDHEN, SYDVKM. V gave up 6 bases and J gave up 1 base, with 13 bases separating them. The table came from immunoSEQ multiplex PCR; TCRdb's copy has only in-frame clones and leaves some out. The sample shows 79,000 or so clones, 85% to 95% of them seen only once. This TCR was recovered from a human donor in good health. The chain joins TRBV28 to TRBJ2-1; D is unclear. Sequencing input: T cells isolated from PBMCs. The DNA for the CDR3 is TGTGCCAGCAGCGTTAAGAGCTGGTCCTACAATGAGCAGTTCTTC. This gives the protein CASSVKSWSYNEQFF.